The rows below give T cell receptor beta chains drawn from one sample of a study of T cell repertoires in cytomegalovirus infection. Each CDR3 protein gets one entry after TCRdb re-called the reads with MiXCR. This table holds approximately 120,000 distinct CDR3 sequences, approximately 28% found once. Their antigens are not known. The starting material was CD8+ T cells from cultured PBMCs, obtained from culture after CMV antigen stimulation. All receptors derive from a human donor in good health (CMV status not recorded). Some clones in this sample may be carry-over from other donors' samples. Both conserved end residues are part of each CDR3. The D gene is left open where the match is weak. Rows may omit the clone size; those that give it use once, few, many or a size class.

CASSSPFTEAFF TGTGCCAGCAGTTCCCCATTCACTGAAGCTTTCTTT 12 . TRBJ1-1 . TRBV27
CASSYGHGGNQTQHF TGTGCCAGCAGTTACGGGCACGGCGGCAATCAGACCCAGCATTTT 15 . TRBJ1-5 . TRBV6-2/TRBV6-3
CASSLLQDSYEQYF TGCGCCAGCAGCCTCTTACAGGACTCCTACGAGCAGTACTTC 14 . TRBJ2-7 . TRBV4-1
CATSSSGAWDTEAFF TGTGCCACCAGCAGTTCAGGGGCTTGGGACACTGAAGCTTTCTTT 15 . TRBJ1-1 few TRBV15
CASSLDSYNEQFF TGTGCCAGTAGTCTGGACAGCTACAATGAGCAGTTCTTC 13 . TRBJ2-1 many TRBV19
CASSLGPWGQPQHF TGTGCCAGCAGTTTGGGCCCGTGGGGGCAGCCCCAGCATTTT 14 . TRBJ1-5 many TRBV12-3/TRBV12-4
CASSPPIGTGVEQYF TGCGCCAGCAGCCCCCCGATAGGGACAGGGGTCGAGCAGTACTTC 15 TRBD1 TRBJ2-7 few TRBV4-1
CASAPEGNTEAFF TGTGCCAGCGCCCCGGAAGGGAACACTGAAGCTTTCTTT 13 . TRBJ1-1 many TRBV7-6
CASSSGSGGPLETQYF TGTGCCAGCAGCTCTGGAAGCGGGGGCCCTTTAGAGACCCAGTACTTC 16 TRBD2 TRBJ2-5 few TRBV7-6
CSAPPLLDPTNEQFF TGCAGTGCTCCACCTTTACTAGACCCGACGAATGAGCAGTTCTTC 15 . TRBJ2-1 many TRBV20-1
CASIGWGQRLWGANVLTF TGTGCCAGCATAGGGTGGGGACAGCGCCTTTGGGGGGCCAACGTCCTGACTTTC 18 TRBD1 TRBJ2-6 . TRBV6-5
CASSQGSGTNLGDTQYF TGTGCCAGCAGCCAAGGGAGCGGGACCAACCTGGGGGATACGCAGTATTTT 17 TRBD2 TRBJ2-3 few TRBV4-2
CASSQGAAAYEQYF TGCGCCAGCAGCCAAGGGGCAGCGGCCTACGAGCAGTACTTC 14 . TRBJ2-7 few TRBV4-1
CASSLLEISYEQYF TGTGCCAGCAGTTTACTTGAGATTTCCTACGAGCAGTACTTC 14 . TRBJ2-7 . TRBV28
CSVEGPGSFLGYTF TGCAGCGTTGAAGGACCCGGATCCTTTCTTGGCTACACCTTC 14 . TRBJ1-2 . TRBV29-1
CASGQVTYEQYF TGTGCCAGCGGGCAAGTAACCTACGAGCAGTACTTC 12 . TRBJ2-7 . TRBV11-2
CASSQPAGYGYTF TGTGCCAGCAGCCAACCTGCTGGCTATGGCTACACCTTC 13 . TRBJ1-2 few TRBV3-1
CASRVSGTSNYGYTF TGTGCCAGCAGGGTATCAGGGACCTCTAACTATGGCTACACCTTC 15 . TRBJ1-2 few TRBV27
CASSVGGDYEQYF TGTGCCAGCAGTGTTGGAGGGGACTACGAGCAGTACTTC 13 . TRBJ2-7 few TRBV2
CASSLEGLVGEQFF TGTGCCAGCAGCTTAGAGGGACTAGTGGGCGAGCAGTTCTTC 14 TRBD2 TRBJ2-1 . TRBV11-2
CASSLVAGPKRSTDTQYF TGTGCCAGCAGCTTAGTCGCGGGCCCTAAGCGCAGCACAGATACGCAGTATTTT 18 . TRBJ2-3 few TRBV7-9
CASTSGWETQYF TGTGCCAGCACTAGTGGTTGGGAGACCCAGTACTTC 12 . TRBJ2-5 . TRBV6-5
CSALRGVASLAKNIQYF TGCAGTGCCCTTCGCGGAGTGGCAAGCCTAGCCAAAAACATTCAGTACTTC 17 . TRBJ2-4 . TRBV20-1
CASSANIGVYNEQFF TGTGCCAGTAGTGCCAACATCGGGGTATACAATGAGCAGTTCTTC 15 . TRBJ2-1 few TRBV19
CASRGQDFWGYTF TGTGCCAGCCGGGGACAGGATTTTTGGGGCTACACCTTC 13 TRBD1 TRBJ1-2 few TRBV6-5
CASRATRGTEAFF TGTGCCAGCAGGGCAACCAGGGGAACTGAAGCTTTCTTT 13 . TRBJ1-1 . TRBV27
CSVAKNTEAFF TGCAGCGTTGCCAAGAACACTGAAGCTTTCTTT 11 . TRBJ1-1 . TRBV29-1
CASWDPRGGYTF TGTGCCAGCTGGGACCCCCGAGGAGGCTACACCTTC 12 . TRBJ1-2 . TRBV7-6
CAISPGGRSGQPQHF TGTGCCATTTCCCCGGGAGGTAGGAGCGGTCAGCCCCAGCATTTT 15 . TRBJ1-5 many TRBV19
CASSPYSGGAPGELFF TGTGCCAGCAGCCCGTATAGCGGGGGGGCGCCCGGGGAGCTGTTTTTT 16 TRBD2 TRBJ2-2 few TRBV4-2
CASSQEPDNYGYTF TGCGCCAGCAGCCAAGAACCAGACAACTATGGCTACACCTTC 14 . TRBJ1-2 few TRBV4-1
CASSPVRENLYEQYF TGTGCCAGCAGTCCCGTTAGGGAGAATCTCTACGAGCAGTACTTC 15 . TRBJ2-7 . TRBV28
CASSLSQGTNEQFF TGTGCCAGCAGCTTGAGTCAGGGAACCAATGAGCAGTTCTTC 14 . TRBJ2-1 . TRBV11-2
CASSFAGLDSNQPQHF TGTGCCAGCAGCTTTGCTGGCTTGGATAGCAATCAGCCCCAGCATTTT 16 . TRBJ1-5 . TRBV7-9
CASSPSGATTEAFF TGTGCCAGCAGCCCCTCAGGGGCTACCACTGAAGCTTTCTTT 14 . TRBJ1-1 . TRBV9
CASSQDSEENSPLHF TGCGCCAGCAGCCAAGATTCAGAGGAGAATTCACCCCTCCACTTT 15 . TRBJ1-6 . TRBV4-1
CASSPEQGVYEQYF TGTGCCAGCAGTCCAGAGCAGGGGGTGTACGAGCAGTACTTC 14 TRBD1 TRBJ2-7 few TRBV27
CSARGISRMPDTQYF TGCAGTGCTAGAGGGATCTCTCGTATGCCAGATACGCAGTATTTT 15 . TRBJ2-3 . TRBV20-1
CASSVGLAGISYEQYF TGTGCCAGCAGCGTAGGACTAGCGGGGATCTCCTACGAGCAGTACTTC 16 TRBD2 TRBJ2-7 . TRBV9
CASTVAGGPDTQYF TGTGCCAGCACCGTAGCGGGGGGTCCAGATACGCAGTATTTT 14 TRBD2 TRBJ2-3 . TRBV11-2
CASSTLAGGPYNEQFF TGTGCCAGCAGCACCCTAGCGGGGGGGCCCTACAATGAGCAGTTCTTC 16 TRBD2 TRBJ2-1 many TRBV7-6
CASSLPGSGELFF TGTGCCAGCAGCCTACCCGGGTCCGGGGAGCTGTTTTTT 13 . TRBJ2-2 . TRBV27
CASRIRASSYAGANVLTF TGTGCCAGCAGGATACGGGCCTCCTCTTATGCTGGGGCCAACGTCCTGACTTTC 18 . TRBJ2-6 . TRBV27
CASSERTGPDTQYF TGCGCCAGCAGTGAGCGGACCGGTCCTGATACGCAGTATTTT 14 . TRBJ2-3 few TRBV10-2
CASSLGLKLVHEQYF TGTGCCAGCAGTTTGGGACTAAAGTTAGTCCACGAGCAGTACTTC 15 TRBD2 TRBJ2-7 . TRBV12-3/TRBV12-4
CASSSSTGGNYEQYF TGTGCCAGCAGTTCCTCGACAGGGGGAAACTACGAGCAGTACTTC 15 TRBD1 TRBJ2-7 . TRBV28
CASALGGVAGGETQYF TGTGCCAGCGCTCTTGGGGGGGTAGCGGGGGGTGAGACCCAGTACTTC 16 TRBD2 TRBJ2-5 few TRBV5-4